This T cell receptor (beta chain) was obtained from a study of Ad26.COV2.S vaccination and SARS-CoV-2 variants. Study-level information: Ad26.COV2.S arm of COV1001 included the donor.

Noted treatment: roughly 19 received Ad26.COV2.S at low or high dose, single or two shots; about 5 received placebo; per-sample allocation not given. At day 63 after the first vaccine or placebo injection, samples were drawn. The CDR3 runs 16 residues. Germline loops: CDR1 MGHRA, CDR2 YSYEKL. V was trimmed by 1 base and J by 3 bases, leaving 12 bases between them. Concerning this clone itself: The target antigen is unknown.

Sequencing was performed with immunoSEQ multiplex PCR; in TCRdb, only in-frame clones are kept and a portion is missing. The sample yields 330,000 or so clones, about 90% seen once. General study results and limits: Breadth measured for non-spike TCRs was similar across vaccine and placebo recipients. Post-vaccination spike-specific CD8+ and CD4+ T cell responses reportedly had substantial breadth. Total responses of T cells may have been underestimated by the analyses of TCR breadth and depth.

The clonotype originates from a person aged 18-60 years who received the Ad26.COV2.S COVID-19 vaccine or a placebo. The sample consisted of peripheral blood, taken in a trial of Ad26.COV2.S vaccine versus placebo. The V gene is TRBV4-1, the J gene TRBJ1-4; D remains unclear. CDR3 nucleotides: TGCGCCAGCAGCCAAGTGGACCCGGGCGCTAATGAAAAACTGTTTTTT. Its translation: CASSQVDPGANEKLFF.